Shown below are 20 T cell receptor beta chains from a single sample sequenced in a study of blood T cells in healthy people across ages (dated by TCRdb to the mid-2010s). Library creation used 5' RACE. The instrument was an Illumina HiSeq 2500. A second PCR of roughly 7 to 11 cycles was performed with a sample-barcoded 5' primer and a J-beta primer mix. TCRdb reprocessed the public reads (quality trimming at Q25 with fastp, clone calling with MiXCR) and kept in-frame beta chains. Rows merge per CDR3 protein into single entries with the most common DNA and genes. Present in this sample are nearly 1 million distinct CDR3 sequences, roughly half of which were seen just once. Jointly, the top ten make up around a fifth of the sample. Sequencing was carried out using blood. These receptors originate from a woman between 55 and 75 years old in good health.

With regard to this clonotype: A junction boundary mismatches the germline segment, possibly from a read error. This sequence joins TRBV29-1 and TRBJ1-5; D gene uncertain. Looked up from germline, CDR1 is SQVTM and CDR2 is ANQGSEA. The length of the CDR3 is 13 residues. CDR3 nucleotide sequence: TGCAGCGCCGCGGCTGGGTGGAATCGGCCCCAGCATTTT. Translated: CSAAAGWNRPQHF. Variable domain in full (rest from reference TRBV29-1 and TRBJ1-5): SAVISQKPSRDICQRGTSLTIQCQVDSQVTMMFWYRQQPGQSLTLIATANQGSEATYESGFVIDKFPISRPNLTFSTLTVSNMSPEDSSIYLCSAAAGWNRPQHFGDGTRLSIL.

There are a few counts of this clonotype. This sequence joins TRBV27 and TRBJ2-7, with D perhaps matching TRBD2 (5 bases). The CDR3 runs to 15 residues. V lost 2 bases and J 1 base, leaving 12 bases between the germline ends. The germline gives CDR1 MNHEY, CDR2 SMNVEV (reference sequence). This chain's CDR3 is CASSLPGRTSYEQYF. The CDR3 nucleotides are TGTGCCAGCAGTTTACCCGGACGGACTTCCTACGAGCAGTACTTC.

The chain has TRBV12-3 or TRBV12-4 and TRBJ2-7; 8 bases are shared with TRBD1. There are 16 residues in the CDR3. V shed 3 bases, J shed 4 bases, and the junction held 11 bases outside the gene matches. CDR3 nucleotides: TGTGCCAGCAGTTTTACCCCTGACAGGGGTCGGTACGAGCAGTACTTC. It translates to CASSFTPDRGRYEQYF.

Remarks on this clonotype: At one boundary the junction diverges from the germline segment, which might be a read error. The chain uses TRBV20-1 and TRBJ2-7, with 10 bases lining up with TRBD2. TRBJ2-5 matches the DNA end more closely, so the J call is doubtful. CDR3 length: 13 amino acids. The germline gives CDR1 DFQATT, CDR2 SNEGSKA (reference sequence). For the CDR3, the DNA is TGCAGTTCTAGCGGGAGAGTAGGGGAGACCCAGTACTTC. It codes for CSSSGRVGETQYF.

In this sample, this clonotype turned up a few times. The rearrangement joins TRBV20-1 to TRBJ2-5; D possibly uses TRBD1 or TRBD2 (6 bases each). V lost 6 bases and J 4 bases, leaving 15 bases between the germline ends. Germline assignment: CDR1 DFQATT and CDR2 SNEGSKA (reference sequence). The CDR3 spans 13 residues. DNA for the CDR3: TGCAGTGCACGAGGGGGGTTCAGAGAGACCCAGTACTTC. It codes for CSARGGFRETQYF.

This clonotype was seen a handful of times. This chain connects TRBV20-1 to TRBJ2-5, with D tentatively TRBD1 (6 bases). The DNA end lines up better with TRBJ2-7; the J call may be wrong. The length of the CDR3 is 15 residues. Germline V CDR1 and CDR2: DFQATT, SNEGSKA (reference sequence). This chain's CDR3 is CSARYETGFGYEQYF. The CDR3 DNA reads TGCAGTGCTCGATACGAAACAGGGTTCGGATACGAGCAGTACTTC.

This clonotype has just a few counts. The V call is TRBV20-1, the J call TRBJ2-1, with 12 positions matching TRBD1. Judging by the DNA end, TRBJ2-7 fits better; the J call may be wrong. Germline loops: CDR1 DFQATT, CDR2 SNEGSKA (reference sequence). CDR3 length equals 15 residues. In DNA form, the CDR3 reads TGCAGTGCTAATCCCGGGACAGGGGGCAATAATGAGCAGTACTTC. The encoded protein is CSANPGTGGNNEQYF.

The CDR3 spells CSVEILAGGGGETQYF. CDR3 sequence (DNA): TGCAGCGTTGAGATCCTAGCGGGAGGGGGTGGAGAGACCCAGTACTTC. The V and J genes are TRBV29-1 and TRBJ2-5, with 12 nucleotides matching TRBD2. The CDR3 spans 16 residues. J lost 4 bases, V lost 3 bases, and 9 bases had no gene match. Per the germline V gene, CDR1 is SQVTM and CDR2 is ANQGSEA.

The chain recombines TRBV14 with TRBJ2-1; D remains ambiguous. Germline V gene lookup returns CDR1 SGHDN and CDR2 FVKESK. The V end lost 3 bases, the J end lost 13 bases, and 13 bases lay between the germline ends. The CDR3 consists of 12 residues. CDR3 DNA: TGTGCCAGCAGCCATCCCGGCGTTGAACAGTTCTTC. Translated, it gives CASSHPGVEQFF.

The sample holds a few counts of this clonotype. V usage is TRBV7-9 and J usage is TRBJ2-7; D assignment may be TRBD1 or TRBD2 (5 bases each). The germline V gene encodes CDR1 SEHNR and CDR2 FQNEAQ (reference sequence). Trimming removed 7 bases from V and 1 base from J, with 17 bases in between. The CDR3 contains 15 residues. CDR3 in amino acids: CASIQPGRPSYEQYF. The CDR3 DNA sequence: TGTGCCAGCATCCAACCGGGACGGCCGTCCTACGAGCAGTACTTC. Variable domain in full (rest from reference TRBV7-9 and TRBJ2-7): DTGVSQNPRHKITKRGQNVTFRCDPISEHNRLYWYRQTLGQGPEFLTYFQNEAQLEKSRLLSDRFSAERPKGSFSTLEIQRTEQGDSAMYLCASIQPGRPSYEQYFGPGTRLTVT.

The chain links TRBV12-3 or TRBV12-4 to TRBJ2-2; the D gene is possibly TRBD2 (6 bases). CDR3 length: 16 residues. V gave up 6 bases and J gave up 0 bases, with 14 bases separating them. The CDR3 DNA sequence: TGTGCCAGCAGGGACCGTGGCGGGACGAACACCGGGGAGCTGTTTTTT. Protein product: CASRDRGGTNTGELFF.

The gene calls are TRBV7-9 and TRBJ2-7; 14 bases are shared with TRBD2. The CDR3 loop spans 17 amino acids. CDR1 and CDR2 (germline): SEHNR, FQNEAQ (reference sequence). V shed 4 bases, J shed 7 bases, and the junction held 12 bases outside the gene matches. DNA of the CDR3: TGTGCCAGCAGCTCCGGGACTAGCGGGAGCCACACGGGTGAGCAGTACTTC. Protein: CASSSGTSGSHTGEQYF.

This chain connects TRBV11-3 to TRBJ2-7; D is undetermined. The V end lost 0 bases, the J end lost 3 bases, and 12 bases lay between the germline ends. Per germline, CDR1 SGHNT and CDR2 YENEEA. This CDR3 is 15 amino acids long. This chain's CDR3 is CASSLDWSRLYEQYF. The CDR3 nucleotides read TGTGCCAGCAGCTTAGATTGGAGTCGACTCTACGAGCAGTACTTC.

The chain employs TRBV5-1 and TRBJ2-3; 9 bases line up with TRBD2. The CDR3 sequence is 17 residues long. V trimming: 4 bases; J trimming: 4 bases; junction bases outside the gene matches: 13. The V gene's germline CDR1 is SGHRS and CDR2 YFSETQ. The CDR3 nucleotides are TGCGCCAGCAGCCCCGTTATAGCGGGAGTTGGGGCAGATACGCAGTATTTT. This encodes CASSPVIAGVGADTQYF.

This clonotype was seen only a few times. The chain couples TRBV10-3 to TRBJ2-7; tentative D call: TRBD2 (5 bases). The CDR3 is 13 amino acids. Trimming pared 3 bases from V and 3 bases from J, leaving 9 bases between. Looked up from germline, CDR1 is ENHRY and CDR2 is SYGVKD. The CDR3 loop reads CAISDSGFYEQYF. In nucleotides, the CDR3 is TGTGCCATCAGTGACTCGGGGTTCTACGAGCAGTACTTC.

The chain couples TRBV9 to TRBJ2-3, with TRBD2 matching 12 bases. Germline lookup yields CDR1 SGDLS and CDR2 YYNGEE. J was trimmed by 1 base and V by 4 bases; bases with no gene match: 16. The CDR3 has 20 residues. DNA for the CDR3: TGTGCCAGCAGCCCCGGAAAGACTAGCGGGGGCGTCGGTCGCACAGATACGCAGTATTTT. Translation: CASSPGKTSGGVGRTDTQYF.

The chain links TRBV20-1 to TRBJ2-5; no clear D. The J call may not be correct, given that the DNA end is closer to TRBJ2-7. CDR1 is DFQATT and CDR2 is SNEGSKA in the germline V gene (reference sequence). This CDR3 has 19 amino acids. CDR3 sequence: CSARRLEINGARSFYEQYF. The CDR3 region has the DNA TGCAGTGCTAGGAGGCTAGAGATTAATGGCGCTAGGTCTTTTTACGAGCAGTACTTC.

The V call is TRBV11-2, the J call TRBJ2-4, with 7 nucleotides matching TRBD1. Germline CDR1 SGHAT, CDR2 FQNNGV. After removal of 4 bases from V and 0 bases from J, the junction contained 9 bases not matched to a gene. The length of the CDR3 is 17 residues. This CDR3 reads CASSSSTGRRAKNIQYF. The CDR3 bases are TGTGCCAGCAGCTCCTCGACAGGGCGGAGAGCCAAAAACATTCAGTACTTC.

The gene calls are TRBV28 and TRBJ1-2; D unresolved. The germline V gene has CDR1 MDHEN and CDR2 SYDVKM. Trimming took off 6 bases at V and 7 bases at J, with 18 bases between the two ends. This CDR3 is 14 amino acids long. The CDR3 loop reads CASRIPLSSSGYTF. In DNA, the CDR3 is TGTGCCAGCAGGATACCCCTAAGTTCTAGTGGCTACACCTTC.

The CDR3 DNA follows: TGCGCCAGCAGCCCCCGACATACTAGCGGGAGCAAGCAGTACTTC. Translating it yields CASSPRHTSGSKQYF. V and J are TRBV4-3 and TRBJ2-7; TRBD2 matches 11 bases. J lost 8 bases, V lost 4 bases, and 10 bases had no gene match. The germline CDR1 and CDR2 sequences are LGHNA and YSLEER. This CDR3 is built from 15 residues.